This TCR beta chain was observed in a study of blood T cell repertoires in COVID-19. Across the study: Both acute and convalescent COVID-19 samples were obtained from the United States, Italy and Spain. T cells, B-cell-depleted T cells, or PBMCs supplied cDNA or gDNA.

This clone has only one observation. In the source study's methods: Quantification of nucleated cells was approximated via reference gene primer amplification. TCRdb's table, derived via immunoSEQ multiplex PCR, lists solely in-frame clones and lacks some. The V and J calls and clone size come from that table; D and trimming were worked out from the DNA. Among 490,000 or so clones listed, 70% to 90% were seen once. Per germline, CDR1 MRHNA and CDR2 SNTAGT. This CDR3 has 13 amino acids. The junction had 4 bases not matched to a gene; V was cut back by 2 bases and J by 8 bases. The cohort comprised adults aged about 18 to 100 years residing in 24 US areas.

This sequence originates from a woman aged 35 to 49 who had recovered from COVID-19. Sequenced: PBMCs or T cells enriched from blood (not recorded which). The rearrangement uses TRBV6-4 and TRBJ1-1; 8 nucleotides match TRBD1. CDR3 nucleotide sequence: TGTGCCAGCAGTGACCACAGGGGGTTGGAAGCTTTCTTT. Residues: CASSDHRGLEAFF.